This TCR beta chain was recorded in a study of blood T cell repertoires in COVID-19. Study context: The United States, Italy and Spain supplied acute and convalescent COVID-19 samples. PBMCs, B-cell-depleted T cells, or T cells were the source of the cDNA or gDNA that made up the material.

Participants reported their clinical history, and cohort assignment relied on those reports. The protocol was immunoSEQ multiplex PCR, while the TCRdb copy is restricted to in-frame clones and leaves out a portion. The repertoire holds approximately 360,000 clones, with roughly 86% as singletons. The receptor's source is a man aged 40-49 years in a cohort exposed to, infected with or recovered from COVID-19 (not recorded which). The sample consisted of PBMCs or T cells enriched from blood (not recorded which).

The CDR3 DNA is TGTGCCAGCCTGGGGGGACAGGGGGGCACCGGGGAGCTGTTTTTT. Protein product: CASLGGQGGTGELFF. This sequence joins TRBV27 and TRBJ2-2; TRBD1 agrees at 11 bases. Per the germline V gene, CDR1 is MNHEY and CDR2 is SMNVEV (reference sequence). Trimming took 8 bases from V and 4 from J; bases not matched to a gene: 6. The CDR3 totals 15 residues.